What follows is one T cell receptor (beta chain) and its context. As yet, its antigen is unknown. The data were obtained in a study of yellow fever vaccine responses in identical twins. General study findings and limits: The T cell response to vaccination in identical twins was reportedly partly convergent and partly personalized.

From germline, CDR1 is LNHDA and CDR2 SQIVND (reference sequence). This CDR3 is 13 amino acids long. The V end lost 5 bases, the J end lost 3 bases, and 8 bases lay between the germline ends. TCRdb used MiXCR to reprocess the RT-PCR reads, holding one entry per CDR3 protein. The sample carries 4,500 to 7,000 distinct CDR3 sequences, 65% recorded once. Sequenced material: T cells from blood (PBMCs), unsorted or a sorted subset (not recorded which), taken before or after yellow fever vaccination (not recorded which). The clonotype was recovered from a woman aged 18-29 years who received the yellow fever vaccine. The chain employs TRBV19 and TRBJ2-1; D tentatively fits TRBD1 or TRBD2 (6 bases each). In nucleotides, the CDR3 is TGTGCCAGTAGTGGGGGGCTCTACAATGAGCAGTTCTTC. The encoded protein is CASSGGLYNEQFF.